The entry below gives a single T cell receptor (beta chain) sequence along with its context. This sample is part of a study of blood T cell repertoires in COVID-19. In the authors' workflow: For nucleated cells, counts were estimated from reference gene primer amplification. Profiling relied on immunoSEQ multiplex PCR, and the TCRdb table lists in-frame clones only, not all of them. The V and J calls and the clone size are those of that table, but D and trimming were determined from the DNA. This sample has 57,000 or so clones, with 70% to 80% found just once. The ends were cut back, 5 bases at V and 4 bases at J, with 17 bases in the middle. CDR3 length equals 15 residues. The germline V gene encodes CDR1 SGHAT and CDR2 FQDESV (reference sequence).

Sequenced input: peripheral blood. V usage is TRBV11-1 and J usage is TRBJ1-1, with D perhaps matching TRBD1 (6 bases). The clonotype comes from a man aged 50 or older with active or convalescent COVID-19. CDR3 DNA sequence: TGTGCCAGCAGCCCCCTACAGGGTCGGCCCACTGAAGCTTTCTTT. Translation: CASSPLQGRPTEAFF.